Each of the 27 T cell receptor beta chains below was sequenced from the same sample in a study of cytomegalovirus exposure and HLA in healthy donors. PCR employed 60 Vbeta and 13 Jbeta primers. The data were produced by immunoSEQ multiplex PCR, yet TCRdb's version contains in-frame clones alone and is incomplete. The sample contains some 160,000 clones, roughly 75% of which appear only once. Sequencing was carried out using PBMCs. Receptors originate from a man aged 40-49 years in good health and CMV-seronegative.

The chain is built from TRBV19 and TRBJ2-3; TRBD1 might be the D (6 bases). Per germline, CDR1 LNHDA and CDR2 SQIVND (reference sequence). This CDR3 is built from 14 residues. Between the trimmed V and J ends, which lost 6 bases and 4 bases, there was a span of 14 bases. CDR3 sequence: CASSATGIADTQYF. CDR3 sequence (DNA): TGTGCCAGTAGCGCAACAGGGATTGCAGATACGCAGTATTTT.

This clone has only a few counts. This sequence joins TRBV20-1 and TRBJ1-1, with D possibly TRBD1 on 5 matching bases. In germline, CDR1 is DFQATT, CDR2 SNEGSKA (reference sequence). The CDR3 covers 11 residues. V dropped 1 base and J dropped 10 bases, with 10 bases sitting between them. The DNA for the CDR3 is TGCAGTGCTAGAGGGGACTCAGGAGCTTTCTTT. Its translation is CSARGDSGAFF.

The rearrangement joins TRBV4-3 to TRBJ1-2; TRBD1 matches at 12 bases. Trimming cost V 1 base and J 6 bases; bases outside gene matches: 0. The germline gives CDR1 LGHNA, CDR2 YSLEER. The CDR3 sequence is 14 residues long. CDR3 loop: CASSQGDRGHGYTF. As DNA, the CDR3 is TGCGCCAGCAGCCAAGGGGACAGGGGGCATGGCTACACCTTC.

CDR3 amino acids: CASSLWGVMNTEAFF. The CDR3, as DNA: TGCGCCAGCAGCTTGTGGGGGGTTATGAACACTGAAGCTTTCTTT. V usage is TRBV5-1 and J usage is TRBJ1-1, with a tentative D call TRBD1 (5 bases). The V and J ends lost 1 base and 0 bases respectively, with 10 bases between them. CDR3 length: 15 residues. Germline CDR1 is SGHRS and CDR2 is YFSETQ.

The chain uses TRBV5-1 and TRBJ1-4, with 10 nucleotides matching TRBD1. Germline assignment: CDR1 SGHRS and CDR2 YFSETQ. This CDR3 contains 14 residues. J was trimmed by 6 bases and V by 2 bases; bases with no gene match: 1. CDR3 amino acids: CASSLGTGDEKLFF. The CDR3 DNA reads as TGCGCCAGCAGCTTAGGGACAGGGGATGAAAAACTGTTTTTT.

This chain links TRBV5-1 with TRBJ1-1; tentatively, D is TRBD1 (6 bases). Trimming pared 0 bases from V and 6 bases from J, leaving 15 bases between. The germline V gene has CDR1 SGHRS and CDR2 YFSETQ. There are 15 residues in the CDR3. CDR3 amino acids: CASSLEGVGAAEAFF. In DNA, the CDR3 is TGCGCCAGCAGCTTGGAGGGTGTGGGGGCGGCTGAAGCTTTCTTT.

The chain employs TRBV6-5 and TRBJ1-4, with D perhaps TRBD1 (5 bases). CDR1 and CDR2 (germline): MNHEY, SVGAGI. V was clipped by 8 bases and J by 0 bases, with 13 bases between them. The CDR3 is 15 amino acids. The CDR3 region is CASGVGVATNEKLFF. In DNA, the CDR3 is TGTGCCAGCGGTGTAGGGGTCGCAACTAATGAAAAACTGTTTTTT.

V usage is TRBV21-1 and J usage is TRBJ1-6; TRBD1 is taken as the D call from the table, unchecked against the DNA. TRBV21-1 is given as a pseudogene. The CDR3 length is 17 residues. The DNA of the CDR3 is TGTGCCAGCAGCAAAGGGAGAAGGGGCCAGCATAATTCACCCCTCCACTTT. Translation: CASSKGRRGQHNSPLHF.

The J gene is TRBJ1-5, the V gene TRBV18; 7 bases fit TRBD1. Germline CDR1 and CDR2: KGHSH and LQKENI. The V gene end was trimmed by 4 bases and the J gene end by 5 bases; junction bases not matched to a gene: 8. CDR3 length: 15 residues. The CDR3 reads CASSRKQGKDQPQHF. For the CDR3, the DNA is TGTGCCAGCTCACGAAAACAGGGGAAGGATCAGCCCCAGCATTTT.

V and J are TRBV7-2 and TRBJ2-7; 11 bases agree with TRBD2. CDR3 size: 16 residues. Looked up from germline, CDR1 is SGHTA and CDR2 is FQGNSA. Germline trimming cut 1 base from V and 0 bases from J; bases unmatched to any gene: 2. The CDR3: CASSLGTSGYSYEQYF. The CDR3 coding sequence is TGTGCCAGCAGCTTAGGGACTAGCGGGTACTCCTACGAGCAGTACTTC. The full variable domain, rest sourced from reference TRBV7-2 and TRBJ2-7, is GAGVSQSPSNKVTEKGKDVELRCDPISGHTALYWYRQSLGQGLEFLIYFQGNSAPDKSGLPSDRFSAERTGGSVSTLTIQRTQQEDSAVYLCASSLGTSGYSYEQYFGPGTRLTVT.

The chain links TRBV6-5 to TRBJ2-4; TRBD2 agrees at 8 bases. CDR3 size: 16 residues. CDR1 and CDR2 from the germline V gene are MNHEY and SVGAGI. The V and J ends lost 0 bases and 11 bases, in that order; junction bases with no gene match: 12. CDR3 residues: CASSYSWDGRAGVQYF. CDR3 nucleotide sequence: TGTGCCAGCAGTTACTCGTGGGACGGGAGGGCCGGTGTTCAGTACTTC.

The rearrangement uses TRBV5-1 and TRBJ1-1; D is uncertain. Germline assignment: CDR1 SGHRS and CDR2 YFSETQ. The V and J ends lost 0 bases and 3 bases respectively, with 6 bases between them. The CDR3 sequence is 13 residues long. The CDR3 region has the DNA TGCGCCAGCAGCTTGGGTTTAGACACTGAAGCTTTCTTT. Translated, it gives CASSLGLDTEAFF.

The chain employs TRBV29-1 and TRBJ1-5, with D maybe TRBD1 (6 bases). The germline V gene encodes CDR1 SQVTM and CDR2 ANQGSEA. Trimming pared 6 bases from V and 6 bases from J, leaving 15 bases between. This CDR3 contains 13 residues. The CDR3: CSVGGGAGQPQHF. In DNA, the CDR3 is TGCAGCGTCGGTGGGGGGGCAGGTCAGCCCCAGCATTTT.

The CDR3 DNA follows: TGTGCCAGCAGCCGATACAGGTTTTCTGGAAACACCATATATTTT. Its protein product is CASSRYRFSGNTIYF. The chain links TRBV14 to TRBJ1-3, with D tentatively TRBD1 (5 bases). The V gene lost 4 bases and the J gene lost 1 base, with 11 bases spanning the gap. Germline V gene sequence: CDR1 SGHDN, CDR2 FVKESK. The CDR3 spans 15 residues.

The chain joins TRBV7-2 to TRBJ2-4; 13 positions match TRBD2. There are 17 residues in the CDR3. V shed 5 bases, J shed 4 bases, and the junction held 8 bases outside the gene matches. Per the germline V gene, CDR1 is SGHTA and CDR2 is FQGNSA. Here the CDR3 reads CASSHPTSGGEKNIQYF. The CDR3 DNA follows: TGTGCCAGCAGCCATCCAACTAGCGGGGGGGAAAAAAACATTCAGTACTTC.

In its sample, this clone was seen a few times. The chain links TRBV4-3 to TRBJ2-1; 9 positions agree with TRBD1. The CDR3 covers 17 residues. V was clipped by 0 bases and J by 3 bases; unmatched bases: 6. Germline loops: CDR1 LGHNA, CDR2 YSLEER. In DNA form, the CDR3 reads TGCGCCAGCAGCCAAGATGTGGGGACAGGGCTCTACAATGAGCAGTTCTTC. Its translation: CASSQDVGTGLYNEQFF.

DNA of the CDR3: TGTGCCAGCAGCTTAGTCGGGGGGGATACGCAGTATTTT. Its translation: CASSLVGGDTQYF. This chain connects TRBV7-9 to TRBJ2-3, with TRBD2 matching over 7 bases. The CDR3 contains 13 residues. Germline V gene sequence: CDR1 SEHNR, CDR2 FQNEAQ (reference sequence). Trimming removed 1 base from V and 6 bases from J; junction bases left unmatched: 1. The variable domain in full, completed from reference TRBV7-9 and TRBJ2-3, reads DTGVSQNPRHKITKRGQNVTFRCDPISEHNRLYWYRQTLGQGPEFLTYFQNEAQLEKSRLLSDRFSAERPKGSFSTLEIQRTEQGDSAMYLCASSLVGGDTQYFGPGTRLTVL.

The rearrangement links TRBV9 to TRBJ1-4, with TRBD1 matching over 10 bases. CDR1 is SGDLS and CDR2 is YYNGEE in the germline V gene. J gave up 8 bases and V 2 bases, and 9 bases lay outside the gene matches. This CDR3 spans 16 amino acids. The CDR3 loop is CASSVDRGRGGEKLFF. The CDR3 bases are TGTGCCAGCAGCGTCGACAGGGGGCGCGGTGGCGAAAAACTGTTTTTT.

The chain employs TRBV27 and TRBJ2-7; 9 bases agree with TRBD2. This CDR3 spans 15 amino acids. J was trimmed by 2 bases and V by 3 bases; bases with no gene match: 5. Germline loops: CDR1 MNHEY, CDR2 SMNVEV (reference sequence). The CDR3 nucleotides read TGTGCCAGCAGTTTTGGTAGCGGGGGAACCTACGAGCAGTACTTC. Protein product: CASSFGSGGTYEQYF.

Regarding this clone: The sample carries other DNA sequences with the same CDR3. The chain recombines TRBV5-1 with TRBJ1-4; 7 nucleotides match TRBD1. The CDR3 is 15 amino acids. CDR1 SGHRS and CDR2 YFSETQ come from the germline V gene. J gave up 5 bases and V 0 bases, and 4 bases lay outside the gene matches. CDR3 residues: CASSLVGTVNEKLFF. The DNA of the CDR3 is TGCGCCAGCAGCTTGGTAGGGACAGTGAATGAAAAACTGTTTTTT.

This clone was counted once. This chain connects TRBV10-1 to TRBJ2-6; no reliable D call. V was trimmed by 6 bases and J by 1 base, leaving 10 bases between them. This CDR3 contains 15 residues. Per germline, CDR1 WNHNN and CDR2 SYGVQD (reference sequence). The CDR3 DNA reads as TGCGCCAGCAGCCAGTCTCCTTCTGGGGCCAACGTCCTGACTTTC. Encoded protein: CASSQSPSGANVLTF.

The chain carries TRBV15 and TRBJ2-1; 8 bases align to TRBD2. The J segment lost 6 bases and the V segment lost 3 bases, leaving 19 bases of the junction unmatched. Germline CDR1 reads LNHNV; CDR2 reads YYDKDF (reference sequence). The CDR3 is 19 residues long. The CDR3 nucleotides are TGTGCCACCAGCAGCGAGTTGGGAGCGGGGGAAGCCAGGGCCAATGAGCAGTTCTTC. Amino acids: CATSSELGAGEARANEQFF.

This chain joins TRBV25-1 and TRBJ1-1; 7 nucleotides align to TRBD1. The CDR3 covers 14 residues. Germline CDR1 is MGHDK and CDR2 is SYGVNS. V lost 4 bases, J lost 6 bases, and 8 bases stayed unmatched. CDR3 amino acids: CASSANRGRAEAFF. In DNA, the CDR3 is TGTGCCAGCAGTGCAAACAGGGGCAGGGCTGAAGCTTTCTTT.

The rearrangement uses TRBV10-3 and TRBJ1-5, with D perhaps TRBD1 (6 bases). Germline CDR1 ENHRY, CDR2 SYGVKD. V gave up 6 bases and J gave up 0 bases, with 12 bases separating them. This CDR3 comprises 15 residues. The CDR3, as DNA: TGTGCCATCAGCGAAACAGGGTATAGCAATCAGCCCCAGCATTTT. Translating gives CAISETGYSNQPQHF.

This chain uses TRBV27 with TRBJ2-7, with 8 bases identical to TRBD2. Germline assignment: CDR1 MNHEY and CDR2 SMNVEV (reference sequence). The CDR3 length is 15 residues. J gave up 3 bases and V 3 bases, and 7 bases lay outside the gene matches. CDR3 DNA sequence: TGTGCCAGCAGTTTGGACGGGAGGGGATTCTACGAGCAGTACTTC. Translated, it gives CASSLDGRGFYEQYF.

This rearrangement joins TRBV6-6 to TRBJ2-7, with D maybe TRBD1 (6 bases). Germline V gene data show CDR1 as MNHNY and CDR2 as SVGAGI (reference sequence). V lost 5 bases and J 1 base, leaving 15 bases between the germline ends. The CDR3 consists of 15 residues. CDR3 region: CASSETGLLSYEQYF. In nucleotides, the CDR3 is TGTGCCAGCAGTGAGACAGGCCTCCTATCCTACGAGCAGTACTTC.

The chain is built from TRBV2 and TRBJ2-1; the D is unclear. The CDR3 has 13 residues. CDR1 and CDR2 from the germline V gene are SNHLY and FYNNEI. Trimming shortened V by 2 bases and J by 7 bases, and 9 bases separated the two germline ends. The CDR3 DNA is TGTGCCAGCAGTGAATTCGCGGATAATGAGCAGTTCTTC. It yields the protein CASSEFADNEQFF.